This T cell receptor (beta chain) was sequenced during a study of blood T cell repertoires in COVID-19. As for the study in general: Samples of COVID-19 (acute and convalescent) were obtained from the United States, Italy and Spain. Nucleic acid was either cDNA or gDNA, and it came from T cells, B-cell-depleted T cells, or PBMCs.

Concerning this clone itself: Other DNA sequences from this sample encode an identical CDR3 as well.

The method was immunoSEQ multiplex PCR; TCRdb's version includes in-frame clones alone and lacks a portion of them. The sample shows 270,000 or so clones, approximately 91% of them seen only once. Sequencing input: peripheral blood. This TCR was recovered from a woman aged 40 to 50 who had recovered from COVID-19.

CDR3 nucleotides: TGCGCCAGCAGCTTGGACACCTACAATGAGCAGTTCTTC. It yields the protein CASSLDTYNEQFF. The chain employs TRBV5-1 and TRBJ2-1; D ambiguous. The CDR3 contains 13 residues. Germline-derived CDR1 and CDR2 are SGHRS and YFSETQ. Trimming left V 0 bases short and J 2 bases short, with 3 bases between.